A single sample gave rise to the 19 T cell receptor beta chains below, sequenced in a study of cytomegalovirus exposure and HLA in healthy donors. With 60 Vbeta and 13 Jbeta primers, the PCR was carried out. Assay: immunoSEQ multiplex PCR; the TCRdb copy retains only in-frame clones and omits some. The sample has about 130,000 clones; roughly 79% are singletons. Sequenced sample: PBMCs. All receptors derive from a boy aged 2-9 years in good health and CMV-seronegative.

J is TRBJ1-2 and V is TRBV9, with no clear D. The CDR3 extends over 11 amino acids. Germline V gives CDR1 SGDLS, CDR2 YYNGEE. The V end lost 3 bases, the J end lost 8 bases, and 8 bases lay between the germline ends. The CDR3 region has the DNA TGTGCCAGCAGCGGAAACAGAGGCTACACCTTC. Translating gives CASSGNRGYTF.

This chain joins TRBV7-6 and TRBJ2-1; weak D call: TRBD1 (5 bases). Trimming removed 2 bases at V and 2 bases at J, with 13 bases between. The CDR3 extends over 16 amino acids. Germline V CDR1 and CDR2: SGHVS, FNYEAQ. CDR3 sequence reads: CASSLYDQGTYNEQFF. In DNA form, the CDR3 reads TGTGCCAGCAGCTTATATGATCAGGGAACCTACAATGAGCAGTTCTTC.

This chain links TRBV19 with TRBJ2-7; the D is unclear. Germline assignment: CDR1 LNHDA and CDR2 SQIVND (reference sequence). V shed 3 bases and J shed 3 bases, with 15 bases lying between them. The CDR3 is made up of 15 amino acids. The CDR3 loop is CASSIGLGVRYEQYF. CDR3 in DNA: TGTGCCAGTAGTATTGGGTTGGGCGTCCGCTACGAGCAGTACTTC.

A word on this clone: Germline is not matched at one junction end, which may reflect a read error. This chain connects TRBV7-8 to TRBJ1-2; D not resolved. Looked up from germline, CDR1 is SGHVS and CDR2 is FQNEAQ. The CDR3 loop spans 13 amino acids. CDR3 sequence: CASSLASAGGMSF. In DNA form, the CDR3 reads TGTGCCAGCAGCTTAGCGTCAGCTGGCGGGATGTCCTTC.

The chain uses TRBV7-2 and TRBJ2-5; 8 bases fit TRBD1. Germline V CDR1 and CDR2: SGHTA, FQGNSA. V dropped 3 bases and J dropped 1; count of bases not matched to a gene: 1. The CDR3 runs 14 residues. The CDR3: CASSFDRGQETQYF. The CDR3 DNA reads TGTGCCAGCAGCTTCGACAGGGGCCAAGAGACCCAGTACTTC.

This chain links TRBV30 with TRBJ2-7; 9 nucleotides align to TRBD1. This CDR3 contains 16 residues. Germline trimming cut 0 bases from V and 4 bases from J; bases unmatched to any gene: 10. Germline CDR1 is GTSNPN and CDR2 is SVGIG (reference sequence). The CDR3 DNA reads as TGTGCCTGGAGTGTACCGATGACAGGGGGAAGATACGAGCAGTACGTC. Protein: CAWSVPMTGGRYEQYV.

This rearrangement joins TRBV19 to TRBJ1-1; D perhaps matches TRBD1 (6 bases). V was trimmed by 5 bases and J by 6 bases, leaving 13 bases between them. The length of the CDR3 is 13 residues. Germline V gene sequence: CDR1 LNHDA, CDR2 SQIVND (reference sequence). The CDR3 sequence is CASSPRGFAEAFF. The CDR3 DNA is TGTGCCAGTAGTCCGAGGGGGTTTGCTGAAGCTTTCTTT.

This rearrangement joins TRBV6-5 to TRBJ2-1; 7 nucleotides agree with TRBD2. Trimming took 6 bases from V and 4 from J; bases not matched to a gene: 9. From germline, CDR1 is MNHEY and CDR2 SVGAGI. The CDR3 consists of 15 residues. CDR3 amino acids: CASRPIAGFYNEQFF. The CDR3 DNA is TGTGCCAGCAGGCCCATAGCGGGCTTTTACAATGAGCAGTTCTTC.

The gene calls are TRBV7-2 and TRBJ1-2, with unresolved D. The V gene's germline CDR1 is SGHTA and CDR2 FQGNSA. CDR3 length equals 14 residues. The V end lost 5 bases, the J end lost 8 bases, and 18 bases lay between the germline ends. The DNA of the CDR3 is TGTGCCAGCAGCACCTCACGGGGTGCCTGGGGCTACACCTTC. Amino acids: CASSTSRGAWGYTF.

This clone was picked up one time. V gene TRBV7-9 combines with J gene TRBJ1-4; 8 bases agree with TRBD1. Germline V gene lookup returns CDR1 SEHNR and CDR2 FQNEAQ (reference sequence). The CDR3 is 17 amino acids. Losses at the gene ends were 5 bases for V and 5 bases for J; bases not matched to a gene: 13. The CDR3 DNA follows: TGTGCCAGCAGCGCTTATGTTTCAGGGGGCGCGAATGAAAAACTGTTTTTT. Translation gives CASSAYVSGGANEKLFF.

The J gene is TRBJ2-2, the V gene TRBV6-5, with D maybe TRBD1 (5 bases). The CDR3 sequence is 14 residues long. V lost 2 bases to trimming and J lost 6 bases, with 10 bases between them. The germline V gene has CDR1 MNHEY and CDR2 SVGAGI. CDR3 coding DNA: TGTGCCAGCAGTTACCTCAGGGAAGCCGGGGAGCTGTTTTTT. It is translated as CASSYLREAGELFF.

In the case of this clone: The junction departs from the called germline gene at one end, perhaps through a read error. This sequence joins TRBV7-3 and TRBJ2-1; 12 nucleotides match TRBD2. This CDR3 spans 14 amino acids. Germline values: CDR1 SGHTA, CDR2 FQGTGA. The CDR3 DNA is TGTGCCAGCAGCTTAACGGCTAGCGGGAGGGATTTAATCTTC. This codes for CASSLTASGRDLIF.

The chain uses TRBV7-3 and TRBJ2-6; no firm D call. V was cut by 5 bases and J by 1 base, with 9 bases left in between. Germline CDR1 SGHTA, CDR2 FQGTGA. The CDR3 sequence is 15 residues long. This chain's CDR3 is CASSRGGSGANVLTF. The CDR3 nucleotides read TGTGCCAGCAGCCGAGGTGGATCTGGGGCCAACGTCCTGACTTTC.

This sequence joins TRBV11-2 and TRBJ1-5, with D unclear. The CDR3 runs to 15 residues. With 2 bases removed from V and 2 bases from J, the gap between germline ends came to 10 bases. CDR1 SGHAT and CDR2 FQNNGV come from the germline V gene. CDR3: CASSLTGVGNQPQHF. CDR3 sequence (DNA): TGTGCCAGCAGCTTAACCGGAGTGGGCAATCAGCCCCAGCATTTT. Full variable domain (rest looked up from reference TRBV11-2 and TRBJ1-5): EAGVAQSPRYKIIEKRQSVAFWCNPISGHATLYWYQQILGQGPKLLIQFQNNGVVDDSQLPKDRFSAERLKGVDSTLKIQPAKLEDSAVYLCASSLTGVGNQPQHFGDGTRLSIL.

V gene TRBV4-3 combines with J gene TRBJ1-2; 8 bases map to TRBD1. The V gene end was trimmed by 5 bases and the J gene end by 8 bases; junction bases not matched to a gene: 13. The length of the CDR3 is 15 residues. Per the germline V gene, CDR1 is LGHNA and CDR2 is YSLEER. The CDR3 protein is CASSERTGSWGGYTF. The CDR3 DNA sequence: TGCGCCAGCAGCGAGCGGACAGGGAGTTGGGGAGGCTACACCTTC.

As regards this clone: One end of the junction is discordant with germline, which a read error may explain. This chain joins TRBV7-9 and TRBJ1-2; maybe TRBD1 (5 bases). Germline assignment: CDR1 SEHNR and CDR2 FQNEAQ (reference sequence). There are 14 residues in the CDR3. CDR3 DNA: TGTTCCAGCAGCTTAGACAGTCTTAACTATGGCTACACCTTC. It specifies CSSSLDSLNYGYTF.

CDR3 loop: CATSTQQGARGEQFF. The CDR3 DNA follows: TGTGCCACCTCGACCCAACAGGGAGCCCGCGGTGAGCAGTTCTTC. This chain connects TRBV19 to TRBJ2-1, with a possible D match to TRBD1 (6 bases). The CDR3 loop spans 15 amino acids. V was trimmed by 10 bases and J by 9 bases, leaving 25 bases between them. Germline-derived CDR1 and CDR2 are LNHDA and SQIVND (reference sequence).

This clone came up once. This chain links TRBV27 with TRBJ1-1; D gene unclear. Per germline, CDR1 MNHEY and CDR2 SMNVEV (reference sequence). Trimming removed 5 bases at V and 8 bases at J, with 18 bases between. The CDR3 length is 14 residues. CDR3 sequence: CASSRGVIEREAFF. CDR3 DNA: TGTGCCAGCAGTCGCGGGGTAATTGAGAGAGAAGCTTTCTTT.

The chain links TRBV29-1 to TRBJ1-1, with D possibly matching TRBD1 (6 bases). The germline CDR1 and CDR2 sequences are SQVTM and ANQGSEA. The CDR3 contains 17 residues. V lost 6 bases and J lost 5, with 28 bases in between. For the CDR3, the DNA is TGCAGCGTCCCCCATGATAGGACAGAGGTAATCCCGACTGAAGCTTTCTTT. Translation gives CSVPHDRTEVIPTEAFF.